This T cell receptor (beta chain) was found in a study of blood T cell repertoires in COVID-19. Across the whole study: Donors in the United States, Italy and Spain gave samples during acute or convalescent COVID-19. The analysed material was cDNA or gDNA that came from T cells, B-cell-depleted T cells, or PBMCs.

Source study methods: Amplification from reference gene primers served as the basis for estimated nucleated cell counts. Sequenced by immunoSEQ multiplex PCR; TCRdb stores in-frame clones only, minus some. V and J calls and clone size come straight from that table; D and trimming were deduced from the DNA. Among around 430,000 clones listed, approximately 90% were seen once. Seattle's cohort entered during active infection and was followed longitudinally. The CDR3 covers 19 residues. Germline CDR1 WSHSY, CDR2 SAAADI. J lost 3 bases, V lost 5 bases, and 17 bases had no gene match. This receptor was taken from a woman aged 45-65 years with COVID-19, enrolled during active disease. The gene calls are TRBV10-2 and TRBJ1-4, with 8 bases matching TRBD1. Sequencing input: peripheral blood. The CDR3 sequence: CASSNFGRFQGAANEKLFF. CDR3 DNA sequence: TGCGCCAGCAGTAATTTCGGTAGATTCCAGGGGGCAGCTAATGAAAAACTGTTTTTT.